This entry lists 6 T cell receptor beta chains sequenced from one sample in a study of CD4 T cells in relation to SARS-CoV-2 and coronaviruses. Sequenced by immunoSEQ multiplex PCR; TCRdb stores in-frame clones only, minus some. Of around 30,000 clones in the sample, 65% to 80% were seen once. These receptors' antigens are unknown. The sample taken for sequencing was memory CD4+ T cells from PBMCs, cultured in vitro. The receptor source for this set is an adult with COVID-19.

This clone ranks as medium-sized (0.01 to 0.1%). The chain combines TRBV5-1 with TRBJ2-7; 7 positions agree with TRBD1. Trimming cost V 1 base and J 4 bases; bases outside gene matches: 5. Germline-derived CDR1 and CDR2 are SGHRS and YFSETQ. CDR3 length equals 14 residues. The CDR3, as DNA: TGCGCCAGCAGCTTGACCGGACAGGAGTACGAGCAGTACTTC. This gives the protein CASSLTGQEYEQYF.

This chain links TRBV5-1 with TRBJ1-1; a possible D gene is TRBD1 (6 bases). Germline CDR1 is SGHRS and CDR2 is YFSETQ. Trimming shortened V by 1 base and J by 5 bases, and 9 bases separated the two germline ends. The CDR3 loop spans 13 amino acids. The DNA for the CDR3 is TGCGCCAGCAGCTTGATCGGACAGACTGAAGCTTTCTTT. Translating gives CASSLIGQTEAFF.

The table lists this clone with a few counts. The chain has TRBV7-9 and TRBJ1-2; tentative D call: TRBD1 (6 bases). This CDR3 is built from 14 residues. The ends were cut back, 1 base at V and 3 bases at J, with 9 bases in the middle. In germline, CDR1 is SEHNR, CDR2 FQNEAQ (reference sequence). The CDR3 nucleotides read TGTGCCAGCAGCTTAGGGAGGGGGGACTATGGCTACACCTTC. Translating gives CASSLGRGDYGYTF.

The chain's CDR3 is CASRPTSIYEQFF. The CDR3 DNA reads as TGCGCCAGCAGACCTACTAGCATCTATGAGCAGTTCTTC. The rearrangement links TRBV5-1 to TRBJ2-1; tentatively, D is TRBD2 (6 bases). Trimming cost V 5 bases and J 8 bases, with 14 bases left between them. The CDR3 is made up of 13 amino acids. The germline CDR1 and CDR2 sequences are SGHRS and YFSETQ.

The rearrangement links TRBV23-1 to TRBJ2-1, with 11 bases identical to TRBD1. TRBV23-1 is known as an ORF, though its function is uncertain. J gave up 4 bases and V 5 bases, and 4 bases lay outside the gene matches. The CDR3 has 15 amino acids. The CDR3 here is CASSTGTGGYNEQFF. In nucleotides, the CDR3 is TGCGCCAGCAGTACCGGGACAGGGGGATACAATGAGCAGTTCTTC.

The CDR3 loop reads CASSLKPGLPPQGEQFF. CDR3 nucleotide sequence: TGTGCCAGCAGCTTAAAGCCCGGACTACCACCTCAGGGCGAGCAGTTCTTC. The chain carries TRBV7-3 and TRBJ2-1; tentatively, D is TRBD2 (6 bases). Trimming took 1 base from V and 10 from J, leaving 23 bases between them. The germline CDR1 and CDR2 sequences are SGHTA and FQGTGA. The CDR3 has 17 residues.